The 23 T cell receptor beta chains reported below all come from one sample, sequenced in a study of blood T cell repertoires in COVID-19. Profiling relied on immunoSEQ multiplex PCR, and the TCRdb table lists in-frame clones only, not all of them. The profile covers about 320,000 clones, with about nine tenths appearing a single time and approximately 1.6% taken by the ten largest. Material for sequencing was peripheral blood. The receptors originated from a woman aged 25 to 45 with COVID-19, enrolled during active disease.

The chain is built from TRBV6-5 and TRBJ2-1; D is possibly TRBD1 (8 bases). Germline V lookup: CDR1 MNHEY, CDR2 SVGAGI. With 6 bases removed from V and 1 base from J, the gap between germline ends came to 13 bases. CDR3 size: 15 residues. CDR3 amino acids: CASRRGTGSYNEQFF. CDR3 in DNA: TGTGCCAGCAGGCGGGGGACAGGTTCCTACAATGAGCAGTTCTTC.

The V gene is TRBV29-1, the J gene TRBJ2-3, with 9 bases aligning to TRBD2. The CDR3 loop spans 15 amino acids. CDR1 and CDR2 (germline): SQVTM, ANQGSEA. The junction had 7 bases not matched to a gene; V was cut back by 0 bases and J by 6 bases. CDR3: CSVEDLSGGPDTQYF. The DNA for the CDR3 is TGCAGCGTTGAAGATCTAAGCGGGGGGCCGGATACGCAGTATTTT.

This clone was observed once. The genes are TRBV5-1 and TRBJ1-5; 7 nucleotides line up with TRBD1. This CDR3 region has 14 residues. V shed 1 base and J 5 bases; nucleotides not matched to a gene: 3. CDR1 and CDR2 (germline): SGHRS, YFSETQ. This CDR3 is CASSLTGDHQPQHF. The CDR3 region has the DNA TGCGCCAGCAGCTTGACAGGGGACCATCAGCCCCAGCATTTT. The full variable domain, with the rest looked up from reference TRBV5-1 and TRBJ1-5, is KAGVTQTPRYLIKTRGQQVTLSCSPISGHRSVSWYQQTPGQGLQFLFEYFSETQRNKGNFPGRFSGRQFSNSRSEMNVSTLELGDSALYLCASSLTGDHQPQHFGDGTRLSIL.

This rearrangement joins TRBV7-8 to TRBJ2-2; TRBD1 matches 12 bases. V lost 5 bases and J lost 7; bases outside the gene matches: 8. This CDR3 has 16 residues. Per the germline V gene, CDR1 is SGHVS and CDR2 is FQNEAQ. The CDR3 protein is CASSRGTGGKVGELFF. As DNA, the CDR3 is TGTGCCAGCAGCCGCGGGACAGGGGGCAAGGTCGGGGAGCTGTTTTTT.

The chain uses TRBV28 and TRBJ1-6; D possibly corresponds to TRBD1 (5 bases). This CDR3 comprises 15 residues. The V end lost 7 bases, the J end lost 12 bases, and 22 bases lay between the germline ends. In germline, CDR1 is MDHEN, CDR2 SYDVKM. The CDR3 sequence: CASNTPATGGRPLHF. The CDR3 DNA reads TGTGCCAGCAACACTCCGGCCACAGGAGGGAGACCCCTCCACTTT.

Only one count was recorded for this clone. The chain is built from TRBV5-1 and TRBJ2-1; TRBD2 matches 12 bases. The CDR3 is made up of 16 amino acids. The V and J ends lost 0 bases and 6 bases, in that order; junction bases with no gene match: 4. Germline V gene sequence: CDR1 SGHRS, CDR2 YFSETQ. CDR3 nucleotide sequence: TGCGCCAGCAGCTTGGCGCTAGCGGGGGGGCCCAATGAGCAGTTCTTC. It yields the protein CASSLALAGGPNEQFF.

The chain is built from TRBV10-3 and TRBJ2-5, with unresolved D. V was shortened by 4 bases and J by 2 bases, with 8 bases between the two germline ends. Germline V lookup: CDR1 ENHRY, CDR2 SYGVKD. This CDR3 spans 13 amino acids. As DNA, the CDR3 is TGTGCCATCAGTGTTAGCCAACAAGAGACCCAGTACTTC. The encoded protein is CAISVSQQETQYF.

The genes are TRBV11-3 and TRBJ2-7; D not certain. Trimming took off 3 bases at V and 4 bases at J, with 19 bases between the two ends. The CDR3 runs to 16 residues. CDR1 and CDR2 (germline): SGHNT, YENEEA. The CDR3 nucleotides read TGTGCCAGCAGCTTTGTTTGCCAAACACGCATTTACGAGCAGTACGTC. Translation: CASSFVCQTRIYEQYV.

This clone was seen a single time. V and J are TRBV7-9 and TRBJ1-3, with D perhaps TRBD1 (5 bases). V was pared by 0 bases and J by 7 bases, with 10 bases between. CDR1 and CDR2 from the germline V gene are SEHNR and FQNEAQ (reference sequence). The CDR3 covers 14 residues. Written as DNA, the CDR3 is TGTGCCAGCAGCTTAGCAGGGGCCGGGAACACCATATATTTT. This codes for CASSLAGAGNTIYF. Combining the CDR3 with reference TRBV7-9 and TRBJ1-3 gives the whole variable domain DTGVSQNPRHKITKRGQNVTFRCDPISEHNRLYWYRQTLGQGPEFLTYFQNEAQLEKSRLLSDRFSAERPKGSFSTLEIQRTEQGDSAMYLCASSLAGAGNTIYFGEGSWLTVV.

This chain links TRBV21-1 with TRBJ2-3; TRBD2 is the table's D call, not checked against the DNA. TRBV21-1 is flagged as a pseudogene. This CDR3 contains 19 residues. The CDR3 region is CASSKAPSGGGKGTDTQYF. In nucleotides, the CDR3 is TGTGCCAGCAGCAAAGCCCCTAGCGGGGGGGGAAAGGGCACAGATACGCAGTATTTT.

This clone was observed a single time. The chain combines TRBV5-4 with TRBJ2-5; weak D call: TRBD1 (6 bases). Trimming stripped 1 base from V and 5 bases from J, with 12 bases between. This CDR3 is 14 amino acids long. Germline values: CDR1 SGHNT, CDR2 YYREEE (reference sequence). As DNA, the CDR3 is TGTGCCAGCAGCTTGCCAGGGGCGAGGGAGACCCAGTACTTC. This codes for CASSLPGARETQYF. Drawing the rest from reference TRBV5-4 and TRBJ2-5, the complete variable domain is ETGVTQSPTHLIKTRGQQVTLRCSSQSGHNTVSWYQQALGQGPQFIFQYYREEENGRGNFPPRFSGLQFPNYSSELNVNALELDDSALYLCASSLPGARETQYFGPGTRLLVL.

This clone was recorded only once. The chain uses TRBV3-1 (or the pseudogene TRBV3-2) and TRBJ2-1; maybe TRBD2 (7 bases). The CDR3 spans 15 residues. Between the trimmed V and J ends, which lost 7 bases and 4 bases, there was a span of 17 bases. The germline CDR1 and CDR2 sequences are LGHDT and YNNKEL (reference sequence). In DNA, the CDR3 is TGTGCCAGCACCCTAAGGGGGGGGCGATACAATGAGCAGTTCTTC. Its translation is CASTLRGGRYNEQFF.

V is TRBV6-2 or TRBV6-3 and J is TRBJ2-3; the D is unclear. Trimming took 4 bases from V and 6 from J, leaving 8 bases between them. CDR3 length equals 12 residues. Per the germline V gene, CDR1 is MNHEY and CDR2 is SVGEGT. The CDR3 loop reads CASSSQRDTQYF. The CDR3 nucleotides read TGTGCCAGCAGTTCTCAGCGTGATACGCAGTATTTT.

A note on this clone: This CDR3 is also generated by other DNA sequences in the sample. The V call is TRBV28, the J call TRBJ1-2; D unclear. The CDR3 loop spans 13 amino acids. V lost 1 base, J lost 4 bases, and 7 bases lay in between. Germline values: CDR1 MDHEN, CDR2 SYDVKM. DNA for the CDR3: TGTGCCAGCAGTTTATCAGGTGGCTATGGCTACACCTTC. Encoded protein: CASSLSGGYGYTF.

This clone occurred once. The chain couples TRBV19 to TRBJ1-1, with 7 positions matching TRBD1. Trimming cost V 9 bases and J 2 bases; bases outside gene matches: 15. The CDR3 runs to 16 residues. From germline, CDR1 is LNHDA and CDR2 SQIVND (reference sequence). The CDR3 sequence: CASEGGAGRKNTEAFF. The CDR3, as DNA: TGTGCCAGCGAAGGGGGCGCAGGCCGGAAAAACACTGAAGCTTTCTTT.

The gene calls are TRBV7-2 and TRBJ1-1; TRBD1 is a possible D gene (5 bases). This CDR3 has 13 residues. Between the trimmed V and J ends, which lost 1 base and 5 bases, there was a span of 8 bases. Germline V gene lookup returns CDR1 SGHTA and CDR2 FQGNSA. The CDR3 sequence: CASSLDYRTEAFF. The CDR3 DNA reads as TGTGCCAGCAGCTTAGATTACAGGACTGAAGCTTTCTTT.

The V gene is TRBV7-8, the J gene TRBJ2-7; D is possibly TRBD2 (5 bases). This CDR3 comprises 15 residues. Germline CDR1 SGHVS, CDR2 FQNEAQ. V was clipped by 7 bases and J by 2 bases, with 18 bases between them. CDR3 loop: CASTPKVGRPYEQYF. The CDR3 coding sequence is TGTGCCAGCACCCCGAAGGTGGGGAGACCCTACGAGCAGTACTTC.

The gene calls are TRBV7-2 and TRBJ1-1; D call uncertain. The CDR3 sequence is 12 residues long. Germline CDR1 reads SGHTA; CDR2 reads FQGNSA. V dropped 6 bases and J dropped 5 bases, with 10 bases sitting between them. CDR3 amino acids: CASRIDWTEAFF. CDR3 nucleotide sequence: TGTGCCAGCAGAATAGATTGGACTGAAGCTTTCTTT.

The rearrangement uses TRBV2 and TRBJ1-2; D remains ambiguous. The CDR3 runs to 13 residues. Per germline, CDR1 SNHLY and CDR2 FYNNEI. Trimming stripped 6 bases from V and 5 bases from J, with 13 bases between. DNA for the CDR3: TGTGCCAGCAGCCCTAGAGGGCCTTATGGCTACACCTTC. This translates into CASSPRGPYGYTF.

This chain uses TRBV12-3 or TRBV12-4 with TRBJ1-2; D perhaps matches TRBD1 (5 bases). The CDR3 is 12 residues long. Trimming pared 3 bases from V and 4 bases from J, leaving 6 bases between. The CDR3 DNA sequence: TGTGCCAGCAGTTTCGGGGGCTATGGCTACACCTTC. It encodes CASSFGGYGYTF.

The chain has TRBV2 and TRBJ1-1; weak D call: TRBD1 (6 bases). There are 16 residues in the CDR3. The ends were cut back, 5 bases at V and 2 bases at J, with 18 bases in the middle. Germline values: CDR1 SNHLY, CDR2 FYNNEI. DNA of the CDR3: TGTGCCAGCAGTACGGCAGGACAGAACCCTAACACTGAAGCTTTCTTT. It codes for CASSTAGQNPNTEAFF.

The J gene is TRBJ1-2, the V gene TRBV5-4; 7 bases map to TRBD1. The J segment lost 1 base and the V segment lost 5 bases, leaving 14 bases of the junction unmatched. The CDR3 has 17 residues. Germline V CDR1 and CDR2: SGHNT, YYREEE (reference sequence). The CDR3 loop reads CASRRTNIGQVNYGYTF. The CDR3, as DNA: TGTGCCAGCAGACGAACAAACATCGGACAGGTTAACTATGGCTACACCTTC. Supplemented by reference TRBV5-4 and TRBJ1-2, the full variable domain reads ETGVTQSPTHLIKTRGQQVTLRCSSQSGHNTVSWYQQALGQGPQFIFQYYREEENGRGNFPPRFSGLQFPNYSSELNVNALELDDSALYLCASRRTNIGQVNYGYTFGSGTRLTVV.

This clone has a handful of counts. This rearrangement joins TRBV23-1 to TRBJ1-6, with a tentative D call TRBD1 (6 bases). TRBV23-1 is placed among ORFs of uncertain function. V lost 2 bases and J lost 6, with 11 bases in between. The CDR3 is 15 amino acids. DNA for the CDR3: TGCGCCAGCAGTCAAGGGGAACAGGGTAATTCACCCCTCCACTTT. It yields the protein CASSQGEQGNSPLHF.